These T cell receptor beta chains were read from a single sample in a study of beta chain features in type 1 diabetes. Data came from immunoSEQ multiplex PCR; TCRdb stores just in-frame clones and leaves some out. The table shows more than 50,000 clones, with roughly three fifths occurring only once. The sequenced sample consisted of Tregs from blood. The receptors stem from a young woman in good health. Each CDR3 is given with its conserved first and last residue. D genes are given only for firm matches. Only some rows state a clone size, as once, few, many or a class for expanded clones.

>.|TRBV29-1|14|TRBJ2-7|.
TGCAGCGTTGAAGTAACAGGGGGGGTCTCCGAGCAGTACTTC
CSVEVTGGVSEQYF
>.|TRBV5-1|13|TRBJ2-1|.
TGCGCCAGCAGCTTGGCACAGTTCAATGAGCAGTTCTTC
CASSLAQFNEQFF
>.|TRBV6-5|14|TRBJ2-7|.
TGTGCCAGCAGTGAACAAGCTGACAGCTACGAGCAGTACTTC
CASSEQADSYEQYF
>.|TRBV9|17|TRBJ2-2|.
TGTGCCAGCAGCGTAGGTCCAGGGCCAACGAACACCGGGGAGCTGTTTTTT
CASSVGPGPTNTGELFF
>TRBD2|TRBV5-1|16|TRBJ2-1|.
TGCGCCAGCAGCCGGACCGGGACTAGCGGGAACAATGAGCAGTTCTTC
CASSRTGTSGNNEQFF
>.|TRBV18|18|TRBJ2-6|few
TGTGCCAGCTCACCAAGCCCAGGGGAACTCCCCGGGGCCAACGTCCTGACTTTC
CASSPSPGELPGANVLTF
>TRBD1|TRBV6-5|14|TRBJ1-2|few
TGTGCCAGCAGTCGTCGACAGGGTGGTTATGGCTACACCTTC
CASSRRQGGYGYTF
>.|TRBV2|13|TRBJ1-3|.
TGTGCCAGCAGCGGGGTCTCTGGAAACACCATATATTTT
CASSGVSGNTIYF
>.|TRBV5-1|13|TRBJ1-1|.
TGCGCCAGCAGTCCCCGCGGGGGCACTGAAGCTTTCTTT
CASSPRGGTEAFF
>.|TRBV5-1|15|TRBJ2-3|few
TGCGCCAGCAGCTTTGGAGGGGGCTCCTCCGGGACGCAGTATTTT
CASSFGGGSSGTQYF
>TRBD2|TRBV5-1|15|TRBJ2-1|.
TGCGCCAGCAGCTTGGAACTAGCGGGATACAATGAGCAGTTCTTC
CASSLELAGYNEQFF
>TRBD1|TRBV6-1|14|TRBJ1-5|.
TGTGCCAGCAGTTCTCGGACAGGGCATCAGCCCCAGCATTTT
CASSSRTGHQPQHF
>.|TRBV6-4|12|TRBJ1-1|.
TGTGCCAGCAGTGACGGAGGACAGAAAGCTTTCTTT
CASSDGGQKAFF
>.|TRBV18|13|TRBJ1-4|.
TGTGCCAGCTCACCCCTCCTTAATGAAAAACTGTTTTTT
CASSPLLNEKLFF
>.|TRBV7-9|12|TRBJ1-2|once
TGTGCCAGCAGCTCTGGTTTCAGTGGCTACACCTTC
CASSSGFSGYTF
>TRBD2|TRBV12-5|13|TRBJ2-3|once
TGTGCTAGCCTGAGCGGGGGCGCAGATACGCAGTATTTT
CASLSGGADTQYF
>TRBD2|TRBV5-1|14|TRBJ2-1|.
TGCGCCAGCAGCCAGGGGACTAGCGGCAATGAGCAGTTCTTC
CASSQGTSGNEQFF
>.|TRBV7-8|16|TRBJ2-2|.
TGTGCCAGCAGCTTAGCAGGCCAGGGGCTCACCGGGGAGCTGTTTTTT
CASSLAGQGLTGELFF
>TRBD1|TRBV5-1|14|TRBJ1-6|few
TGCGCCAGCAGCTCCGACAGGGGTAATTCACCCCTCCACTTT
CASSSDRGNSPLHF
>TRBD2|TRBV7-2|15|TRBJ2-3|.
TGTGCCAGCAGCCAACTAGCGGGGGGTTCAGATACGCAGTATTTT
CASSQLAGGSDTQYF
>TRBD1|TRBV6-6|13|TRBJ1-1|few
TGTGCCAGCAGTGACAGGGGAGGCACTGAAGCTTTCTTT
CASSDRGGTEAFF
>.|TRBV25-1|13|TRBJ1-2|once
TGTGCCAGCAGCCAGGGGTTTAACTATGGCTACACCTTC
CASSQGFNYGYTF
>.|TRBV11-2|13|TRBJ2-4|.
TGTGCCAGCAGCTTAGGGCCCGGGACTGTGGAGTACTTC
CASSLGPGTVEYF
>.|TRBV10-3|13|TRBJ2-1|.
TGTGCCATCAGTTTTGGGGGGAACAATGAGCAGTTCTTC
CAISFGGNNEQFF
>TRBD1|TRBV14|15|TRBJ1-1|once
TGTGCCAGCAGCCAACGACAGGGGGCTAACACTGAAGCTTTCTTT
CASSQRQGANTEAFF
>.|TRBV12-5|13|TRBJ2-5|.
TGTGCTAGTGGTTTGGGCCGGGGAGAGACCCAGTACTTC
CASGLGRGETQYF
>TRBD1|TRBV5-1|16|TRBJ2-2|.
TGCGCCAGCAGCTGGTCTGGGACAGGGAACACCGGGGAGCTGTTTTTT
CASSWSGTGNTGELFF
>TRBD1|TRBV19|15|TRBJ2-7|.
TGTGCCAGTAGTGACCCGGGACAGGGGTCCTACGAGCAGTACTTC
CASSDPGQGSYEQYF
>.|TRBV5-6|13|TRBJ2-2|.
TGTGCCAGCAGCTTATACGGAGGCGGGGAGCTGTTTTTT
CASSLYGGGELFF
>.|TRBV5-1|14|TRBJ2-2|.
TGCGCCAGCAGCTTGGGGACAGCGACCGGGGAGCTGTTTTTT
CASSLGTATGELFF
>TRBD1|TRBV7-2|14|TRBJ2-1|.
TGTGCCAGCAGCCTCCGGGACAGTAGGAATGAGCAGTTCTTC
CASSLRDSRNEQFF
>TRBD1|TRBV6-1|16|TRBJ2-4|.
TGTGCCAGCAGTGCTTGGACAGGGCAAGCCAAAAACATTCAGTACTTC
CASSAWTGQAKNIQYF
>TRBD1|TRBV4-3|15|TRBJ1-2|.
TGCGCCAGCAGCCAAGGTCGGACAGGGAGATATGGCTACACCTTC
CASSQGRTGRYGYTF
>TRBD2|TRBV7-2|15|TRBJ2-3|medium-sized
TGTGCCAGCAGCCCGGGACTAACCCGCACAGATACGCAGTATTTT
CASSPGLTRTDTQYF
>.|TRBV7-8|15|TRBJ1-4|.
TGTGCCAGCAGCCCGAGGGACAACACGGGGGAAAAACTGTTTTTT
CASSPRDNTGEKLFF
>.|TRBV29-1|13|TRBJ1-2|.
TGCAGCGTAGTACAGGGTTGGGACTATGGCTACACCTTC
CSVVQGWDYGYTF
>.|TRBV5-1|13|TRBJ1-4|.
TGCGCCAGCAGCTCCGACAGGAATGAAAAACTGTTTTTT
CASSSDRNEKLFF
>.|TRBV23-1|15|TRBJ1-1|.
TGCGCCAGCAGTCAATCGAACAGTGAGAACACTGAAGCTTTCTTT
CASSQSNSENTEAFF
>.|TRBV10-1|15|TRBJ2-3|.
TGCGCCAGCAGTGAACCCGGGACTAGCACAGATACGCAGTATTTT
CASSEPGTSTDTQYF
>TRBD1|TRBV6-5|15|TRBJ1-2|.
TGTGCCAGCAATACAGGGGGCGGCTCCATCTATGGCTACACCTTC
CASNTGGGSIYGYTF
>.|TRBV5-1|14|TRBJ2-1|.
TGCGCCAGCAGCTTGGCCTGGGCGTTAAATGAGCAGTTCTTC
CASSLAWALNEQFF
>TRBD1|TRBV19|16|TRBJ1-5|.
TGTGCCACTAAGTCAGTTGGGACAGCAAGTAATCAGCCCCAGCATTTT
CATKSVGTASNQPQHF
>TRBD2|TRBV4-2|16|TRBJ2-7|.
TGTGCCAGCAGCCGCGGGGGACTAGCTAGCTCCTACGAGCAGTACTTC
CASSRGGLASSYEQYF
>TRBD2|TRBV7-2|16|TRBJ2-3|once
TGTGCCAGCAGGACGGGACTAGCGGGGGACACAGATACGCAGTATTTT
CASRTGLAGDTDTQYF
>TRBD1|TRBV7-8|19|TRBJ1-5|many
TGTGCCAGCAGCTTAGCCGGGACAGGGAACTCTTATAGCAATCAGCCCCAGCATTTT
CASSLAGTGNSYSNQPQHF
>.|TRBV7-8|15|TRBJ2-1|.
TGTGCCAGCAGCTTAGAGCTAGTCCCCTACAATGAGCAGTTCTTC
CASSLELVPYNEQFF
>TRBD2|TRBV10-3|13|TRBJ2-2|.
TGTGCCATCGGGAATAGCGGGACCGGGGAGCTGTTTTTT
CAIGNSGTGELFF
>.|TRBV7-8|15|TRBJ1-5|medium-sized
TGTGCCAGCAGCTTAGGGACAAATAGCAATCAGCCCCAGCATTTT
CASSLGTNSNQPQHF
>.|TRBV29-1|14|TRBJ2-5|.
TGCAGCGTTGTGGAGGGGACAGTCGGAGAGACCCAGTACTTC
CSVVEGTVGETQYF
>.|TRBV6-1|14|TRBJ1-1|.
TGTGCCAGCATGGGGGACTTCCCAAACACTGAAGCTTTCTTT
CASMGDFPNTEAFF
>TRBD2|TRBV19|14|TRBJ2-3|.
TGTGCCAGCTGTATAGCGGGGGGGCAGGATACGCAGTATTTT
CASCIAGGQDTQYF
>.|TRBV6-6|14|TRBJ1-1|.
TGTGCCAGCAGTGCCCGGGGGGCGGACACTGAAGCTTTCTTT
CASSARGADTEAFF
>TRBD2|TRBV9|14|TRBJ2-3|.
TGTGCCAGCACTCCAGGGAGCGGGAGTGATACGCAGTATTTT
CASTPGSGSDTQYF
>.|TRBV7-3|12|TRBJ2-7|few
TGTGCCAGCAGCTTAGGTGACAGGTGGCAGTACTTC
CASSLGDRWQYF
>TRBD2|TRBV5-1|16|TRBJ2-1|.
TGCGCCAGCAGCTTACAAGGACTAGCGGGGGACAATGAGCAGTTCTTC
CASSLQGLAGDNEQFF